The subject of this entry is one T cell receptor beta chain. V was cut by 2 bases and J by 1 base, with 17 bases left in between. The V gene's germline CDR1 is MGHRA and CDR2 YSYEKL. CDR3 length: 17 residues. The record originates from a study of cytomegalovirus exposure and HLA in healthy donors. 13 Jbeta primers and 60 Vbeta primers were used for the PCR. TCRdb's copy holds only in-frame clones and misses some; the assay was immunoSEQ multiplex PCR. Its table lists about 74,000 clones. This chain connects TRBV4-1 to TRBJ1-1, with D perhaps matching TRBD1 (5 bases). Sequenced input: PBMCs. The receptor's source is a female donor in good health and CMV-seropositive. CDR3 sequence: CASSQFPRGSANTEAFF. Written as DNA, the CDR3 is TGCGCCAGCAGCCAATTCCCCCGGGGGTCTGCGAACACTGAAGCTTTCTTT.